This T cell receptor beta chain was recovered during a study of blood T cell repertoires in COVID-19 (dated by TCRdb to 2020 to 2021). Study-level background: Collaborator samples came from the United States, Italy and Spain and covered acute and convalescent phases of COVID-19. Samples were obtained from the ongoing ImmuneRACE study (first 160 participants) and from 1,200 or so subjects provided by 6 global collaborators. The sample metadata nearly always contained a de-identified subject ID, COVID-19 status, age in years and sex. The repertoires were released in a freely available public database intended as a resource for research on the immune response to SARS-CoV-2. The prospective study material was composed of cDNA or gDNA derived from T cells, B-cell-depleted T cells, or PBMCs. The dataset comprised deeply sampled blood TCRbeta repertoires from subjects exposed to, actively infected with, or recovered from COVID-19. Where HLA class I and class II types were available, the types were taken from metadata supplied by the sample provider, not from assay-based typing.

TCRbeta CDR3 regions were amplified from genomic DNA using the immunoSEQ Assay, a bias-controlled multiplex PCR. The authors processed their data as follows. Nucleated cell counts per sample were estimated from amplification of reference gene primers within the assay. Sequence reads were collapsed and filtered to measure the absolute abundance of every unique TCRbeta CDR3 rearrangement. For each sample, productive Simpson clonality was calculated as the square root of Simpson's diversity index across productive rearrangements. TCRdb carries this immuneACCESS record with in-frame sequences only. Its versions omit some clonotypes, under half of them owing to an unresolved V gene in the studies checked, with the rest unexplained. V and J calls plus clone size are reproduced from that table; the DNA served to infer D and trimming. The sample profile shows around 250,000 clones; about 83% of them were found once. The ten largest clonotypes hold 5% to 6% of the sample.

Of note for this clone: Which antigen it targets is not known. No base qualities exist here, and no much larger clone lies one base off it.

In Seattle, one collaborating source enrolled patients while the infection was active and tracked those patients longitudinally over the course of disease. Collaborating institutions collected whole blood in K2EDTA tubes following their own protocols. For TCRbeta analysis, collaborators shipped samples in one of three forms: frozen whole blood, isolated PBMCs, or DNA extracted from either of those sample types. The paper as a whole reports these results and caveats: Clinical and demographic metadata were provided uncurated, with the amount varying by source and participant.

Counted from cysteine to phenylalanine, this CDR3 has 14 amino acids. The only DNA kept is the CDR3, 42 bases in frame from the first base. Unmatched junction bases come to 7, with V trimmed by 7 bases and J by 2 bases. CDR1 and CDR2 are drawn from the germline V gene: MNHEY, SVGEGT. This receptor was obtained from an elderly woman with COVID-19, enrolled during active disease. The specimen was peripheral blood. Here the chain combines TRBV6-2 or TRBV6-3 and TRBJ1-2; 7 bases in the junction line up with TRBD1. CDR3 region: CASTPAGQNYGYTF. At the DNA level, the sequence is TGTGCCAGCACCCCCGCGGGACAGAACTATGGCTACACCTTC.